This TCR beta chain was obtained from a study of T cell responses to AZD1222 COVID-19 vaccine. There are 12 residues in the CDR3. In germline, CDR1 is SGHVS, CDR2 FQNEAQ. V gave up 0 bases and J gave up 7 bases, with 6 bases separating them. Only in-frame clones appear in the TCRdb table, and some are missing; sequencing was by immunoSEQ multiplex PCR. This table has approximately 100,000 clones, around nine tenths appearing once. The V call is TRBV7-8, the J call TRBJ1-2; D ambiguous. Sequencing was performed on peripheral blood, taken on day 0 of AZD1222 vaccination. The sequence was obtained from an adult in good health. CDR3 residues: CASSLASGGYTF. The CDR3 bases are TGTGCCAGCAGCTTAGCCTCCGGTGGCTACACCTTC.